The 31 T cell receptor beta chains reported below all come from one sample, sequenced in a study of T cells in Graves' hyperthyroidism and ophthalmopathy. Template material for amplifying TCR beta CDR3 regions consisted of RNA transcripts. Researchers ran a first-round RT-PCR on the TCR CDR3 using the HTBI primer set. TCRdb reprocessed the multiplex PCR reads via MiXCR and lists one record per CDR3 protein. The sample has a few hundred thousand distinct CDR3 sequences, around 16% seen once. Material: blood. The receptors were gathered from a woman in her thirties or forties with Graves' ophthalmopathy.

At least ten counts were recorded for this clonotype. CDR3 in DNA: TGTGCCAGCAGCGTACGAGGGGGAGTCCTTGTGAGGCGGCCTTACGAGCAGTACTTC. Translating it yields CASSVRGGVLVRRPYEQYF. V usage is TRBV9 and J usage is TRBJ2-7, with a tentative D call TRBD1 (6 bases). The V gene's germline CDR1 is SGDLS and CDR2 YYNGEE. V lost 1 base, J lost 4 bases, and 27 bases lay in between. CDR3 length: 19 amino acids.

This clonotype was counted ten times or more. The rearrangement joins TRBV20-1 to TRBJ1-1; a weak D match, TRBD1 (6 bases). CDR3 length: 16 residues. V was shortened by 0 bases and J by 4 bases, with 18 bases between the two germline ends. The germline V gene has CDR1 DFQATT and CDR2 SNEGSKA (reference sequence). CDR3 bases: TGCAGTGCTAGAGATCCCGATCAGGGGATGAGCACTGAAGCTTTCTTT. It translates to CSARDPDQGMSTEAFF.

This clonotype was seen ten or more times. V is TRBV27 and J is TRBJ2-1; the match to TRBD1 covers 8 bases. The J segment lost 7 bases and the V segment lost 8 bases, leaving 19 bases of the junction unmatched. The CDR3 sequence is 17 residues long. Germline CDR1 and CDR2: MNHEY and SMNVEV (reference sequence). Here the CDR3 DNA reads TGTGCCAGCCGGGACAGGTTGGGCCTAAAACACACAAATGAGCAGTTCTTC. As protein: CASRDRLGLKHTNEQFF.

This clonotype came up many times. This rearrangement joins TRBV2 to TRBJ1-1; 11 bases fit TRBD1. Germline-derived CDR1 and CDR2 are SNHLY and FYNNEI. After removal of 8 bases from V and 3 bases from J, the junction contained 2 bases not matched to a gene. The CDR3 runs 13 residues. This chain's CDR3 is CASGGQGDTEAFF. The CDR3 nucleotides are TGTGCCAGCGGGGGACAGGGGGACACTGAAGCTTTCTTT.

Ten or more counts support this clonotype. This rearrangement joins TRBV27 to TRBJ2-3, with D unresolved. This CDR3 region has 13 residues. From germline, CDR1 is MNHEY and CDR2 SMNVEV (reference sequence). Trimming left V 3 bases short and J 1 base short, with 5 bases between. Here the CDR3 DNA reads TGTGCCAGCAGTTTCTTCGGCACAGATACGCAGTATTTT. Translating it yields CASSFFGTDTQYF.

This clonotype occurred many times. The chain joins TRBV10-3 to TRBJ2-3; 7 bases line up with TRBD2. Germline trimming cut 4 bases from V and 2 bases from J; bases unmatched to any gene: 9. Germline CDR1 reads ENHRY; CDR2 reads SYGVKD. The length of the CDR3 is 16 residues. The CDR3 region is CAISAFGGGDTDTQYF. The CDR3 nucleotides read TGTGCCATCAGTGCCTTCGGCGGGGGTGACACAGATACGCAGTATTTT.

This clonotype was seen just once. The junction shows a germline mismatch at one end, possibly a read error. This chain links TRBV5-5 with TRBJ1-5; D is unclear. From germline, CDR1 is SGHKS and CDR2 YYEKEE (reference sequence). The CDR3 covers 15 residues. This CDR3 reads CASSSLGFSDQPQHF. DNA of the CDR3: TGTGCCAGCAGCTCCCTGGGTTTTAGCGATCAGCCCCAGCATTTT. The entire variable domain, with the rest obtained from reference TRBV5-5 and TRBJ1-5, is as follows: DAGVTQSPTHLIKTRGQQVTLRCSPISGHKSVSWYQQVLGQGPQFIFQYYEKEERGRGNFPDRFSARQFPNYSSELNVNALLLGDSALYLCASSSLGFSDQPQHFGDGTRLSIL.

This clonotype was detected ten times or more. V and J are TRBV20-1 and TRBJ2-1, with D maybe TRBD1 (6 bases). The V and J ends lost 6 bases and 4 bases respectively, with 19 bases between them. The CDR3 length is 15 residues. The germline CDR1 and CDR2 sequences are DFQATT and SNEGSKA (reference sequence). The CDR3 sequence is CSAKQGNWPYNEQFF. CDR3 in DNA: TGCAGTGCAAAACAGGGTAATTGGCCATACAATGAGCAGTTCTTC.

There are many counts of this clonotype. V is TRBV5-1 and J is TRBJ2-1; D is perhaps TRBD2 (7 bases). V shed 4 bases and J shed 4 bases, with 15 bases lying between them. There are 15 residues in the CDR3. Germline V gives CDR1 SGHRS, CDR2 YFSETQ. The CDR3 reads CASSMGASGYNEQFF. The CDR3 nucleotides read TGCGCCAGCAGCATGGGGGCTAGCGGATACAATGAGCAGTTCTTC.

This chain connects TRBV7-9 to TRBJ2-2, with 9 nucleotides matching TRBD1. In germline, CDR1 is SEHNR, CDR2 FQNEAQ (reference sequence). This CDR3 region has 18 residues. Trimming took 5 bases from V and 0 from J; bases not matched to a gene: 10. Here the CDR3 DNA reads TGTGCCAGCAGCCCCTGGACAGGGGCGGTCGCGAACACCGGGGAGCTGTTTTTT. This gives the protein CASSPWTGAVANTGELFF. The full variable domain, rest sourced from reference TRBV7-9 and TRBJ2-2, is DTGVSQNPRHKITKRGQNVTFRCDPISEHNRLYWYRQTLGQGPEFLTYFQNEAQLEKSRLLSDRFSAERPKGSFSTLEIQRTEQGDSAMYLCASSPWTGAVANTGELFFGEGSRLTVL.

This clonotype was observed at least ten times. The rearrangement uses TRBV6-1 and TRBJ2-3; D gene ambiguous. This CDR3 has 15 residues. The germline V and J ends were trimmed by 3 bases and 0 bases, with 10 bases remaining between them. Germline V gives CDR1 MNHNS, CDR2 SASEGT. The CDR3 is CASSDVDISTDTQYF. The CDR3 nucleotides are TGTGCCAGCAGTGACGTCGACATAAGCACAGATACGCAGTATTTT.

The table lists this clonotype with many counts. The rearrangement joins TRBV5-1 to TRBJ2-1, with 11 nucleotides matching TRBD2. Losses at the gene ends were 1 base for V and 4 bases for J; bases not matched to a gene: 7. Germline V gene sequence: CDR1 SGHRS, CDR2 YFSETQ. CDR3 length equals 17 residues. The CDR3 loop reads CASSLYVLAGGYNEQFF. The CDR3 DNA is TGCGCCAGCAGCTTGTACGTTCTAGCGGGAGGTTACAATGAGCAGTTCTTC.

J is TRBJ1-2 and V is TRBV6-1; 7 bases align to TRBD1. Germline V CDR1 and CDR2: MNHNS, SASEGT. V was clipped by 6 bases and J by 4 bases; unmatched bases: 5. The length of the CDR3 is 13 residues. The DNA for the CDR3 is TGTGCCAGCAGCCAGACAGGGACCTATGGCTACACCTTC. This codes for CASSQTGTYGYTF.

The genes are TRBV7-2 and TRBJ2-7; TRBD1 might be the D (5 bases). The CDR3 is 13 amino acids. CDR1 SGHTA and CDR2 FQGNSA come from the germline V gene. Trimming shortened V by 1 base and J by 5 bases, and 9 bases separated the two germline ends. The DNA for the CDR3 is TGTGCCAGCAGCTTAGTTCGCAGGGACGAGCAGTACTTC. It translates to CASSLVRRDEQYF.

The genes are TRBV12-3 or TRBV12-4 and TRBJ1-1; possibly TRBD1 for D (5 bases). Trimming left V 4 bases short and J 7 bases short, with 19 bases between. The CDR3 is 15 amino acids. In DNA, the CDR3 is TGTGCCAGCAGTTCCCCGGCAGCGGGGCGGGGTGAAGCTTTCTTT. Amino acid sequence: CASSSPAAGRGEAFF.

This clonotype occurred many times. The gene calls are TRBV6-2 or TRBV6-3 and TRBJ1-5; TRBD1 matches 7 bases. The CDR3 has 17 amino acids. V dropped 2 bases and J dropped 4; count of bases not matched to a gene: 11. Germline CDR1 is MNHEY and CDR2 is SVGEGT. CDR3 in DNA: TGTGCCAGCAGTTACACCACGGGGTCGGGACAGAATCAGCCCCAGCATTTT. Translated, it gives CASSYTTGSGQNQPQHF.

The V and J genes are TRBV30 and TRBJ1-1; D possibly corresponds to TRBD1 (5 bases). Germline V gives CDR1 GTSNPN, CDR2 SVGIG (reference sequence). This CDR3 spans 19 amino acids. V was clipped by 4 bases and J by 3 bases, with 30 bases between them. CDR3 residues: CAWMGLGGDLPSWDTEAFF. The CDR3 region has the DNA TGTGCCTGGATGGGGCTCGGAGGGGACCTTCCATCTTGGGACACTGAAGCTTTCTTT.

This clonotype was counted between two and nine times. A much larger clone differs by one base, so this may be a read error. The rearrangement joins TRBV20-1 to TRBJ1-1; no reliable D call. The CDR3 is 14 residues long. The germline CDR1 and CDR2 sequences are DFQATT and SNEGSKA (reference sequence). As DNA, the CDR3 is TGCAGTGCCCCTAGCGTAGCCATGAACACTAAAGCTTTCTTT. Translation: CSAPSVAMNTKAFF.

J is TRBJ1-2 and V is TRBV29-1, with 7 bases lining up with TRBD1. Germline V CDR1 and CDR2: SQVTM, ANQGSEA. After removal of 2 bases from V and 4 bases from J, the junction contained 10 bases not matched to a gene. The CDR3 has 15 residues. The CDR3 DNA is TGCAGCGTTGAATTTCCCCAGGGGGTCGGCTATGGCTACACCTTC. Protein product: CSVEFPQGVGYGYTF.

This clonotype was found many times. V is TRBV27 and J is TRBJ2-1; 7 nucleotides agree with TRBD2. With V trimmed by 2 bases and J by 5 bases, 6 bases remained unmatched. This CDR3 is built from 15 residues. Germline V CDR1 and CDR2: MNHEY, SMNVEV (reference sequence). CDR3 residues: CASSLTAGEDNEQFF. Here the CDR3 DNA reads TGTGCCAGCAGTTTAACTGCGGGAGAGGACAATGAGCAGTTCTTC.

This clonotype was recorded many times. The rearrangement joins TRBV7-8 to TRBJ2-5; 9 positions agree with TRBD1. This CDR3 is built from 15 residues. Trimming at V came to 5 bases and at J to 6 bases, leaving 10 bases not matched to a gene. CDR1 is SGHVS and CDR2 is FQNEAQ in the germline V gene. As DNA, the CDR3 is TGTGCCAGCAGCCCCCCCTGGGACAGGGCTAAGACCCAGTACTTC. Translated: CASSPPWDRAKTQYF.

This clonotype was recorded at least ten times. The chain uses TRBV9 and TRBJ2-3; 9 nucleotides align to TRBD2. The CDR3 loop spans 15 amino acids. CDR1 is SGDLS and CDR2 is YYNGEE in the germline V gene. Trimming cost V 4 bases and J 2 bases; bases outside gene matches: 5. CDR3 sequence reads: CASSISGGNTDTQYF. The CDR3 coding sequence is TGTGCCAGCAGCATAAGCGGGGGGAACACAGATACGCAGTATTTT.

The V gene is TRBV20-1, the J gene TRBJ1-1, with D hard to call. Trimming removed 4 bases from V and 1 base from J, with 7 bases in between. The germline V gene encodes CDR1 DFQATT and CDR2 SNEGSKA (reference sequence). The CDR3 has 12 amino acids. CDR3 sequence (DNA): TGCAGTGCTATGCGTGGGAACACTGAAGCTTTCTTT. As protein: CSAMRGNTEAFF.

This clonotype came up a few times. The chain uses TRBV5-1 and TRBJ2-2, with D perhaps matching TRBD1 or TRBD2 (5 bases each). Germline V gene data show CDR1 as SGHRS and CDR2 as YFSETQ. This CDR3 is 14 amino acids long. Trimming shortened V by 6 bases and J by 7 bases, and 16 bases separated the two germline ends. The CDR3 reads CASTPGPTVGELFF. In DNA form, the CDR3 reads TGCGCCAGCACCCCGGGACCGACGGTCGGGGAGCTGTTTTTT.

The rearrangement links TRBV6-1 to TRBJ1-2, with D uncertain. Germline-derived CDR1 and CDR2 are MNHNS and SASEGT. The CDR3 is 12 amino acids. V dropped 6 bases and J dropped 7 bases, with 12 bases sitting between them. The CDR3 DNA reads TGTGCCAGCAGCCAGCCGTCGGGTGGCTACACCTTC. Its protein product is CASSQPSGGYTF.

This clonotype was picked up many times. V gene TRBV5-5 combines with J gene TRBJ1-1; 8 nucleotides match TRBD1. There are 15 residues in the CDR3. Trimming took 4 bases from V and 4 from J; bases not matched to a gene: 9. The germline CDR1 and CDR2 sequences are SGHKS and YYEKEE (reference sequence). In nucleotides, the CDR3 is TGTGCCAGCAGCGAAACGACAGGGGTTGCCACTGAAGCTTTCTTT. It is translated as CASSETTGVATEAFF.

This clonotype was picked up a small number of times. This chain links TRBV10-3 with TRBJ2-7, with D perhaps given as TRBD1 or TRBD2 (5 bases each). V dropped 10 bases and J dropped 0 bases, with 13 bases sitting between them. CDR1 and CDR2 (germline): ENHRY, SYGVKD. The CDR3 contains 13 residues. CDR3 bases: TGTGCCACCAGGGACGGAAGCTCCTACGAGCAGTACTTC. As protein: CATRDGSSYEQYF.

This clonotype was seen only a few times. The V gene is TRBV7-8, the J gene TRBJ2-1; no firm D call. The V end lost 8 bases, the J end lost 6 bases, and 5 bases lay between the germline ends. The V gene's germline CDR1 is SGHVS and CDR2 FQNEAQ. This CDR3 contains 10 residues. The CDR3 nucleotides are TGTGCCAGCGCTTTCAATGAGCAGTTCTTC. It translates to CASAFNEQFF.

This clonotype was observed once. V and J are TRBV14 and TRBJ2-2, with 11 positions matching TRBD1. The CDR3 sequence is 15 residues long. From germline, CDR1 is SGHDN and CDR2 FVKESK. V lost 7 bases, J lost 5 bases, and 6 bases stayed unmatched. CDR3 sequence: CASTGQGAGTGELFF. The CDR3 region has the DNA TGTGCCAGCACCGGACAGGGGGCAGGAACCGGGGAGCTGTTTTTT.

This clonotype was seen a few times. The chain couples TRBV5-1 to TRBJ2-1, with D maybe TRBD1 (5 bases). Germline loops: CDR1 SGHRS, CDR2 YFSETQ. The CDR3 has 12 residues. The V gene lost 0 bases and the J gene lost 10 bases, with 8 bases spanning the gap. CDR3 region: CASSLDQGEQFF. The CDR3 bases are TGCGCCAGCAGCTTGGATCAGGGAGAGCAGTTCTTC.

This clonotype appeared a few times. This chain connects TRBV7-8 to TRBJ2-1; TRBD2 aligns across 14 bases. Per germline, CDR1 SGHVS and CDR2 FQNEAQ. The CDR3 runs to 18 residues. V dropped 1 base and J dropped 0; count of bases not matched to a gene: 2. The CDR3 here is CASSLGTSGGSSYNEQFF. As DNA, the CDR3 is TGTGCCAGCAGCTTAGGGACTAGCGGGGGGAGCTCCTACAATGAGCAGTTCTTC.